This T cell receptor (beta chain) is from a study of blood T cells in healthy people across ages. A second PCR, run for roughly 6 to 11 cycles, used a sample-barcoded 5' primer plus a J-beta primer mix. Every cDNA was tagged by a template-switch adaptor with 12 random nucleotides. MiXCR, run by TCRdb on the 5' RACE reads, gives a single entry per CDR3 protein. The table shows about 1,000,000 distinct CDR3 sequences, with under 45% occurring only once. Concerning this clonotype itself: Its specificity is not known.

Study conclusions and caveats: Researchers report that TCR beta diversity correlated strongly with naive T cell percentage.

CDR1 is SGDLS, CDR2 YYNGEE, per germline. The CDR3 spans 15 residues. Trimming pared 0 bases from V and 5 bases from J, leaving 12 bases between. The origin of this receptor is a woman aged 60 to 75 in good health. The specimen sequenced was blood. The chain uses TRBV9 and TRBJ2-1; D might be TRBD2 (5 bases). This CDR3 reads CASSVAGFEHNEQFF. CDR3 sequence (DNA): TGTGCCAGCAGCGTAGCGGGGTTCGAGCACAATGAGCAGTTCTTC.